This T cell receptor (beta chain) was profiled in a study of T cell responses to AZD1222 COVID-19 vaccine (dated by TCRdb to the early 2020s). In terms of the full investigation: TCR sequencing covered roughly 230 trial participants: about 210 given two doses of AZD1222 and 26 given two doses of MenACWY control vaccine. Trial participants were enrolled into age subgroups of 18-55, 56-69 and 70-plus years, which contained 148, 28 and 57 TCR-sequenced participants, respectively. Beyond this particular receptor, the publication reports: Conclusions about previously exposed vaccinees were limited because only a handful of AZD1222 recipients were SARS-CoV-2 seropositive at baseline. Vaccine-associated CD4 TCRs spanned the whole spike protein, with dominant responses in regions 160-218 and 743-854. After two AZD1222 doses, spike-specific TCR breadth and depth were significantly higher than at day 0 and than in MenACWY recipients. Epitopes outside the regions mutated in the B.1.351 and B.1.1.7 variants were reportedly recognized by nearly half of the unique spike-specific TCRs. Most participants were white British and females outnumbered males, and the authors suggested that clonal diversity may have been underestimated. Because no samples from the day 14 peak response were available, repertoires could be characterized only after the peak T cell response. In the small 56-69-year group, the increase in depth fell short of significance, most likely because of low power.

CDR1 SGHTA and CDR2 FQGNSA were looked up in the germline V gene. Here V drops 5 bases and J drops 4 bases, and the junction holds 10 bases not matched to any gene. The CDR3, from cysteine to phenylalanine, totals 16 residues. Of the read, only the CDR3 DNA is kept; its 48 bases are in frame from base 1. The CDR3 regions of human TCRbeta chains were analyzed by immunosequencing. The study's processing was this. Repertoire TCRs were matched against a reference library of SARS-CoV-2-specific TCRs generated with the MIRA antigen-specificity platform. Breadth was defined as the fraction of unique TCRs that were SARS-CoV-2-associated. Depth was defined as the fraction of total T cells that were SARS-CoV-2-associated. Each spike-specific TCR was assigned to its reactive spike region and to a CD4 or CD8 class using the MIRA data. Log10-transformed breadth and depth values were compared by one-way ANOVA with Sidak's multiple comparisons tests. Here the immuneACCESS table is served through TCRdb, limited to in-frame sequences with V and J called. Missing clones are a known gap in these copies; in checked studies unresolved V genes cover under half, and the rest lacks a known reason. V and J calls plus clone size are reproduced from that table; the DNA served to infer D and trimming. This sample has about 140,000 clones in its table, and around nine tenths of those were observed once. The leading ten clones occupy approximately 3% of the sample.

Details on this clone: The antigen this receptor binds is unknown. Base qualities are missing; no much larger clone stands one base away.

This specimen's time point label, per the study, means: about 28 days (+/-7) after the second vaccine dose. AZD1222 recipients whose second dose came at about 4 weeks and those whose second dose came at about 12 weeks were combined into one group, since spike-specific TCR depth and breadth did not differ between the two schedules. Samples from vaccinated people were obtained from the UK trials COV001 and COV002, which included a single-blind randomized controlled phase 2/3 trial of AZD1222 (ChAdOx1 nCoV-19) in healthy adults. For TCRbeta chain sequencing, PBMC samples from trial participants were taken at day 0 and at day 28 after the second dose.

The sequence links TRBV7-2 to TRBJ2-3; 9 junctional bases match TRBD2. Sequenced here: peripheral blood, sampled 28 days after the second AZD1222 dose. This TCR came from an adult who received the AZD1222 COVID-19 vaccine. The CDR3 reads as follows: CASSPRGGGLADTQYF. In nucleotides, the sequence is TGTGCCAGCAGCCCGCGCGGGGGGGGCTTGGCAGATACGCAGTATTTT.